The 15 T cell receptor beta chains below come from one sample, sequenced in a study of blood T cell repertoires in COVID-19. Assay: immunoSEQ multiplex PCR; the TCRdb copy retains only in-frame clones and omits some. The table has fewer than 200,000 clones, more than 80% seen once. The specimen was peripheral blood. The source is a woman aged 55-70 years with acute or convalescent COVID-19.

In this sample, this clone turned up a few times. The chain has TRBV5-1 and TRBJ1-1; D remains ambiguous. Trimming shortened V by 4 bases and J by 1 base, and 14 bases separated the two germline ends. This CDR3 contains 15 residues. The V gene's germline CDR1 is SGHRS and CDR2 YFSETQ. In nucleotides, the CDR3 is TGCGCCAGCAGCCCGCGGGTAGGGCGGAACACTGAAGCTTTCTTT. This codes for CASSPRVGRNTEAFF.

The chain combines TRBV21-1 with TRBJ1-5; the table names TRBD1, a call not compared with the DNA. TRBV21-1 is listed as a pseudogene. The CDR3 loop spans 19 amino acids. The CDR3 bases are TGTGCCAGCAGCAAAGAACCCCCCCCCGAGGGGGCGAGCAATCAGCCCCAGCATTTT. It codes for CASSKEPPPEGASNQPQHF.

The rearrangement uses TRBV7-2 and TRBJ1-1; a weak D match, TRBD1 (6 bases). Germline V gene sequence: CDR1 SGHTA, CDR2 FQGNSA. CDR3 length: 15 amino acids. The germline V and J ends were trimmed by 1 base and 0 bases, with 9 bases remaining between them. The CDR3 loop is CASSLVGHLNTEAFF. In DNA form, the CDR3 reads TGTGCCAGCAGCTTAGTGGGACACCTGAACACTGAAGCTTTCTTT.

This clone was found a few times. V usage is TRBV28 and J usage is TRBJ1-2, with 7 bases lining up with TRBD1. This CDR3 is built from 14 residues. Germline V gene lookup returns CDR1 MDHEN and CDR2 SYDVKM. V shed 2 bases, J shed 3 bases, and the junction held 3 bases outside the gene matches. The CDR3 region is CASSLHRGYYGYTF. The CDR3 DNA reads TGTGCCAGCAGTTTACACAGGGGCTACTATGGCTACACCTTC.

V gene TRBV29-1 combines with J gene TRBJ1-1; D is possibly TRBD1 (5 bases). CDR3 length: 14 residues. The germline CDR1 and CDR2 sequences are SQVTM and ANQGSEA. Between the trimmed V and J ends, which lost 6 bases and 1 base, there was a span of 15 bases. CDR3 amino acids: CSVDRQLSNTEAFF. The DNA of the CDR3 is TGCAGCGTAGACCGACAGCTATCGAACACTGAAGCTTTCTTT. Supplemented by reference TRBV29-1 and TRBJ1-1, the full variable domain reads SAVISQKPSRDICQRGTSLTIQCQVDSQVTMMFWYRQQPGQSLTLIATANQGSEATYESGFVIDKFPISRPNLTFSTLTVSNMSPEDSSIYLCSVDRQLSNTEAFFGQGTRLTVV.

This clone occurred once. The CDR3 nucleotides are TGTGCCACCAGTGATTTTAGACTAGCGGGTGAGCAGTTCTTC. Translated: CATSDFRLAGEQFF. The chain carries TRBV24-1 and TRBJ2-1; 10 bases match TRBD2. CDR3 length equals 14 residues. V lost 1 base to trimming and J lost 9 bases; unmatched junction nucleotides: 2. Germline V gives CDR1 KGHDR, CDR2 SFDVKD.

This chain links TRBV12-5 with TRBJ2-3; TRBD1 might be the D (6 bases). The CDR3 runs to 13 residues. Trimming cost V 5 bases and J 6 bases, with 12 bases left between them. Germline CDR1 is LGHNT and CDR2 is FRNRAP. CDR3 in amino acids: CASGALQGDTQYF. CDR3 in DNA: TGTGCTAGTGGTGCCCTCCAGGGGGATACGCAGTATTTT.

The CDR3 reads CASSIRGRTNTGELFF. As DNA, the CDR3 is TGTGCCAGTAGTATCAGGGGACGGACGAACACCGGGGAGCTGTTTTTT. V gene TRBV19 combines with J gene TRBJ2-2; TRBD1 might be the D (6 bases). V was shortened by 3 bases and J by 0 bases, with 11 bases between the two germline ends. This CDR3 has 16 residues. Germline V CDR1 and CDR2: LNHDA, SQIVND (reference sequence).

The chain is built from TRBV6-6 and TRBJ1-1; D is unresolved. Trimming cost V 4 bases and J 0 bases, with 9 bases left between them. The germline CDR1 and CDR2 sequences are MNHNY and SVGAGI (reference sequence). CDR3 size: 14 residues. The CDR3 loop is CASSFLSLNTEAFF. The CDR3, as DNA: TGTGCCAGCAGTTTCCTCTCCCTGAACACTGAAGCTTTCTTT.

The DNA of the CDR3 is TGTGCCAGCGGACGACAGGCCCAGTACTTC. Encoded protein: CASGRQAQYF. The chain links TRBV2 to TRBJ2-5, with D maybe TRBD1 (6 bases). Deletions cut 8 bases from V and 9 bases from J, with 10 bases between. The CDR3 runs 10 residues. Germline V gene data show CDR1 as SNHLY and CDR2 as FYNNEI.

The chain uses TRBV6-5 and TRBJ2-2, with 12 bases lining up with TRBD2. V shed 7 bases and J 1 base; nucleotides not matched to a gene: 1. Germline CDR1 MNHEY, CDR2 SVGAGI. The CDR3 contains 15 residues. The CDR3: CASKLAGGNTGELFF. As DNA, the CDR3 is TGTGCCAGCAAACTAGCGGGAGGGAACACCGGGGAGCTGTTTTTT.

The chain uses TRBV2 and TRBJ1-6, with D perhaps TRBD1 (6 bases). CDR3 length equals 13 residues. The V gene's germline CDR1 is SNHLY and CDR2 FYNNEI. V was trimmed by 5 bases and J by 9 bases, leaving 11 bases between them. The DNA of the CDR3 is TGTGCCAGCAGTACACAGGGACGTTCACCCCTCCACTTT. It translates to CASSTQGRSPLHF.

The chain carries TRBV27 and TRBJ2-1; no clear D gene. The CDR3 extends over 15 amino acids. Germline lookup yields CDR1 MNHEY and CDR2 SMNVEV (reference sequence). The germline V and J ends were trimmed by 3 bases and 4 bases, with 13 bases remaining between them. CDR3 sequence: CASSLVRSLYNEQFF. CDR3 bases: TGTGCCAGCAGTTTGGTCCGGTCCCTGTACAATGAGCAGTTCTTC.

The CDR3 nucleotides read TGTGCAAGTCGCTTACTTACCTTGGGACAGGGGACGGCTGAAGCTTTCTTT. Translating gives CASRLLTLGQGTAEAFF. V gene TRBV12-2 combines with J gene TRBJ1-1; the DNA was not used to check the table's D call, TRBD1. TRBV12-2 is a pseudogene locus. The CDR3 loop spans 17 amino acids.

This rearrangement joins TRBV18 to TRBJ2-1; D may be TRBD2 (6 bases). The germline V and J ends were trimmed by 2 bases and 7 bases, with 15 bases remaining between them. The CDR3 is 15 residues long. CDR1 is KGHSH, CDR2 LQKENI, per germline. The CDR3 DNA follows: TGTGCCAGCTCACCAGGAGCGGAGGGAAGGAATGAGCAGTTCTTC. Translated: CASSPGAEGRNEQFF.